This entry concerns a single T cell receptor (beta chain). Its specificity is not known. There are 13 residues in the CDR3. The germline gives CDR1 SEHNR, CDR2 FQNEAQ (reference sequence). The data are from a study of graft-versus-host responses after intestinal transplantation. Clones were sequenced by immunoSEQ multiplex PCR, and TCRdb holds only the in-frame ones, with some missing. The sample consists of tens of thousands of clones, approximately 96% of them appearing once. The material sequenced was unstimulated CD8+ T cells sorted from spleen or lymph node cells, taken before transplant. The chain carries TRBV7-9 and TRBJ2-5, with D hard to call. The DNA end lines up better with TRBJ2-7; the J call may be wrong. The sequence came from a human donor who was the organ donor for an intestinal transplant. In nucleotides, the CDR3 is TGTGCCAGCAGCTTCGCCATACAATACGAGCAGTACTTC. It encodes CASSFAIQYEQYF.